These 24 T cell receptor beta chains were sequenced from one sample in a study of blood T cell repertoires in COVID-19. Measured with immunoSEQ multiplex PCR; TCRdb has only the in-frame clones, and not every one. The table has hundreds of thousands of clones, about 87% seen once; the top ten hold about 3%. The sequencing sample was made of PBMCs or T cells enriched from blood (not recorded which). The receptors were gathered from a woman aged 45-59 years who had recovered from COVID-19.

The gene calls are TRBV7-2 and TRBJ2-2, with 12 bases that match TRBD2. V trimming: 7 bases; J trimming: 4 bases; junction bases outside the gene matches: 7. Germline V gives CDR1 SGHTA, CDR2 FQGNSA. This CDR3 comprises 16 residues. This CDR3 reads CASNLGLAGSTGELFF. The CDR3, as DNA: TGTGCCAGCAACCTTGGACTAGCGGGGTCCACCGGGGAGCTGTTTTTT.

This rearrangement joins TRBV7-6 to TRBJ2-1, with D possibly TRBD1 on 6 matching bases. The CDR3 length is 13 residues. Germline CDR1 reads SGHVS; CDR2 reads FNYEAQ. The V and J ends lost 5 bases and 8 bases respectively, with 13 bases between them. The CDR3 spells CASSRTGIDEQFF. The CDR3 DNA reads TGTGCCAGCAGCCGCACAGGGATAGATGAGCAGTTCTTC.

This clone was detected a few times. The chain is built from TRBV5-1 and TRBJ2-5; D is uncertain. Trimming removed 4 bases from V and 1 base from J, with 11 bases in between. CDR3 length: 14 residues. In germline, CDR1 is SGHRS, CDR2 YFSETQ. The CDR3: CASSAPSIQETQYF. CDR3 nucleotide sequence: TGCGCCAGCAGCGCCCCTAGTATCCAAGAGACCCAGTACTTC.

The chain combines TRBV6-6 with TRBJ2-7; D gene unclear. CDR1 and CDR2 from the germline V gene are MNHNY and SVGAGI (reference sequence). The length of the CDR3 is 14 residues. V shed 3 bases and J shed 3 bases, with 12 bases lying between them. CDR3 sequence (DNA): TGTGCCAGCAGTTATGATTTGCGGAACTACGAGCAGTACTTC. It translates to CASSYDLRNYEQYF.

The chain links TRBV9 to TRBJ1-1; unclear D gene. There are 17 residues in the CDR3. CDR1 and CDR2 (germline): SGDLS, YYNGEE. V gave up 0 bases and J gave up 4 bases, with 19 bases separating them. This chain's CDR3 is CASSVGDRRTSGTEAFF. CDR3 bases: TGTGCCAGCAGCGTAGGGGATAGGAGGACGTCGGGCACTGAAGCTTTCTTT.

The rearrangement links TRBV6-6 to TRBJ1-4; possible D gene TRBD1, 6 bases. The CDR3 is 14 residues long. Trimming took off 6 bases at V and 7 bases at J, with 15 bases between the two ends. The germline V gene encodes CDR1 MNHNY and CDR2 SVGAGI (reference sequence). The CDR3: CASRATGQTEKLFF. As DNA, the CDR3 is TGTGCCAGCAGGGCAACAGGGCAGACTGAAAAACTGTTTTTT.

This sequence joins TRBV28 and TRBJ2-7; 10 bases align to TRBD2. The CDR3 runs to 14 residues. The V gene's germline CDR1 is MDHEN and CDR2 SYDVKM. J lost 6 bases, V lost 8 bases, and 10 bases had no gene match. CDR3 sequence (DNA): TGTGCCAGCTGGGGGTTAGCGGGAGGAGGCGAGCAGTACTTC. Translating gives CASWGLAGGGEQYF.

CDR3 sequence (DNA): TGTGCCAGCAGCTTGGTTAGGACTAGCGGGAGCATCACCTACAATGAGCAGTTCTTC. Translation: CASSLVRTSGSITYNEQFF. The chain carries TRBV5-4 and TRBJ2-1, with 13 bases identical to TRBD2. Germline lookup yields CDR1 SGHNT and CDR2 YYREEE (reference sequence). CDR3 size: 19 residues. Losses at the gene ends were 0 bases for V and 2 bases for J; bases not matched to a gene: 8.

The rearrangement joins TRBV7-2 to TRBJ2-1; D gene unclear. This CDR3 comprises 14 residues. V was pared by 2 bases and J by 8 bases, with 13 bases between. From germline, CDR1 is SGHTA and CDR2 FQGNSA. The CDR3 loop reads CASSLRLVGYEQFF. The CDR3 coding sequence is TGTGCCAGCAGCTTAAGGCTAGTAGGATATGAGCAGTTCTTC.

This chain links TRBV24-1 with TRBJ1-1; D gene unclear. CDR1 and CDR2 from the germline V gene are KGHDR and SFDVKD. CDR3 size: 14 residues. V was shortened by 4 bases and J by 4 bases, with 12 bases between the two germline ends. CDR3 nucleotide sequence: TGTGCCACCAGTGACCACGGGGTGGGCACTGAAGCTTTCTTT. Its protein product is CATSDHGVGTEAFF.

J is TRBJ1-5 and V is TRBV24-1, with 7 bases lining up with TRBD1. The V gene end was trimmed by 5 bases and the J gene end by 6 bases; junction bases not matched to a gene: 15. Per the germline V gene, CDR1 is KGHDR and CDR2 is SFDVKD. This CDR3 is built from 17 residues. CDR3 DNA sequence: TGTGCCACCAGTGTCCCGCATACCTCAGGGGGTGTTCAGCCCCAGCATTTT. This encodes CATSVPHTSGGVQPQHF.

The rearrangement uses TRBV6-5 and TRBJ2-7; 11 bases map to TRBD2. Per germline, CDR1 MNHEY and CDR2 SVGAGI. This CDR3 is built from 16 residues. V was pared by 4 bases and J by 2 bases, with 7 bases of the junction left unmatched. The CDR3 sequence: CASSSPTSGIPYEQYF. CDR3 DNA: TGTGCCAGCAGTTCACCGACTAGCGGGATTCCCTACGAGCAGTACTTC.

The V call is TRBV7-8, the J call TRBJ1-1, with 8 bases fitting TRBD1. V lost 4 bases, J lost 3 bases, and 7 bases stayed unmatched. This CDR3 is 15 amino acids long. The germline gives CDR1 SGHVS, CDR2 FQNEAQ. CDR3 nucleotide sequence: TGTGCCAGCAGCTCGAACAGGGGGTCGTACACTGAAGCTTTCTTT. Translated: CASSSNRGSYTEAFF.

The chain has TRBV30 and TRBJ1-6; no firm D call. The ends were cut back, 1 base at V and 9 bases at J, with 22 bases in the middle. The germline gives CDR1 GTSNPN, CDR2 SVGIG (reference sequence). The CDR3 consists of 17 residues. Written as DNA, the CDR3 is TGTGCCTGGAGTGGTTGGTCTGTGAGCGCGGCTAGTTCACCCCTCCACTTT. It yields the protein CAWSGWSVSAASSPLHF.

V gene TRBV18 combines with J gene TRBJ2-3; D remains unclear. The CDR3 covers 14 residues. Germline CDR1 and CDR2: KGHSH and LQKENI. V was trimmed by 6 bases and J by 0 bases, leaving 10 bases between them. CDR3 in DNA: TGTGCCAGCTCCTGGTCAGCGAGCACAGATACGCAGTATTTT. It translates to CASSWSASTDTQYF.

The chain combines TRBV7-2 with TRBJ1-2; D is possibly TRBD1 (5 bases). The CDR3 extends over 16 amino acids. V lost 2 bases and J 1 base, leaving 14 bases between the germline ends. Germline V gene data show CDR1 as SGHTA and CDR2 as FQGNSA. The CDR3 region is CASSLFQGTLNYGYTF. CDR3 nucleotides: TGTGCCAGCAGCTTATTTCAGGGTACCCTTAACTATGGCTACACCTTC.

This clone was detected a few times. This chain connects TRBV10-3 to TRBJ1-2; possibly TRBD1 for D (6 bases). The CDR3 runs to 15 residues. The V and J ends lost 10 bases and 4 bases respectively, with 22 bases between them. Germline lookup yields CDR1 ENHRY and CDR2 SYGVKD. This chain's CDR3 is CATWGTGQWGYGYTF. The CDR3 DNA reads TGTGCCACCTGGGGAACAGGGCAGTGGGGCTATGGCTACACCTTC.

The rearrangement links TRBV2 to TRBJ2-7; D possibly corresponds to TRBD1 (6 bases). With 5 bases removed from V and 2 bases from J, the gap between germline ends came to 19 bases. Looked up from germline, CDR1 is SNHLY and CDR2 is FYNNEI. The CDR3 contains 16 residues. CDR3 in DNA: TGTGCCAGCAGTTTGTCGAGGAACAGGGCGGCCTACGAGCAGTACTTC. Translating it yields CASSLSRNRAAYEQYF.

Written as DNA, the CDR3 is TGCGCCAGCAGCTTGGAACTAGCGGGAGCATTCCCGACCTACAATGAGCAGTTCTTC. Its translation is CASSLELAGAFPTYNEQFF. The V gene is TRBV5-1, the J gene TRBJ2-1, with 11 positions matching TRBD2. Trimming cost V 0 bases and J 2 bases; bases outside gene matches: 10. Germline CDR1 SGHRS, CDR2 YFSETQ. The CDR3 sequence is 19 residues long.

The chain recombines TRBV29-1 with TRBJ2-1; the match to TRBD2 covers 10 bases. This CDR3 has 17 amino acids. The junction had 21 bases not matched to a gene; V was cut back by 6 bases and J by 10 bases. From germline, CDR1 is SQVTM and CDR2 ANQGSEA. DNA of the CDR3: TGCAGCGTGGGGGTCATAGCGGGAGGCTTTTCCCTCGGGGAGCAGTTCTTC. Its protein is CSVGVIAGGFSLGEQFF.

The CDR3, as DNA: TGTGCCAGCAGCTCACTTAAAAGCACTAACTATGGCTACACCTTC. Protein product: CASSSLKSTNYGYTF. The V gene is TRBV11-2, the J gene TRBJ1-2; D not certain. The CDR3 sequence is 15 residues long. The germline V gene encodes CDR1 SGHAT and CDR2 FQNNGV. V gave up 4 bases and J gave up 0 bases, with 12 bases separating them.

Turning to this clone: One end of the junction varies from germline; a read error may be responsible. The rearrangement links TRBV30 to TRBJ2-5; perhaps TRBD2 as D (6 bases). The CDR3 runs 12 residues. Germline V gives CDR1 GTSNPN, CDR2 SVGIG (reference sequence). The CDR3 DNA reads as TGTGCCTGGAGTGTACGCGGGGAGATCCAGTACTTC. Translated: CAWSVRGEIQYF. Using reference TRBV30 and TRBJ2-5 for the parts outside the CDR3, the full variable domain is SQTIHQWPATLVQPVGSPLSLECTVEGTSNPNLYWYRQAAGRGLQLLFYSVGIGQISSEVPQNLSASRPQDRQFILSSKKLLLSDSGFYLCAWSVRGEIQYFGPGTRLLVL.

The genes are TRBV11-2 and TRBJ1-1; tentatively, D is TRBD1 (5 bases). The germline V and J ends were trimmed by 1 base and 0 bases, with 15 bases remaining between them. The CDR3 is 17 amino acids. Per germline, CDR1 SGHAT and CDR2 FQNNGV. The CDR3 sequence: CASSLGLLSGLNTEAFF. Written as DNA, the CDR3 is TGTGCCAGCAGCTTAGGGCTCTTGTCAGGGTTGAACACTGAAGCTTTCTTT.

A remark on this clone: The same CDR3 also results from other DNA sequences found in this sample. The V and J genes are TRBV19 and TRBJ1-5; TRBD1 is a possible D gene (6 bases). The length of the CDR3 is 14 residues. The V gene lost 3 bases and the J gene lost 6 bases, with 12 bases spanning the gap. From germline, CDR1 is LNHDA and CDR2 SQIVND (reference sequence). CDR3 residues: CASSIKQGPQPQHF. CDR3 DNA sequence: TGTGCCAGTAGTATCAAGCAGGGGCCTCAGCCCCAGCATTTT.